This T cell receptor (beta chain) came from a study of cytomegalovirus exposure and HLA in healthy donors. Trimming took 7 bases from V and 4 from J, leaving 14 bases between them. Germline CDR1 reads MNHNY; CDR2 reads SVGAGI (reference sequence). The CDR3 spans 14 residues. The PCR used 60 Vbeta and 13 Jbeta primers. TCRdb's table, derived via immunoSEQ multiplex PCR, lists solely in-frame clones and lacks some. There are more than 95,000 clones in the sample; roughly 80% occur only once, and around 4.9% lies in the top ten. The rearrangement links TRBV6-6 to TRBJ2-1; D perhaps matches TRBD1 (5 bases). The sequencing input was PBMCs. The TCR originated in a man over 45 in good health and CMV-seropositive. CDR3 bases: TGTGCCAGCATCAAAGACAGCCCTTACAATGAGCAGTTCTTC. This translates into CASIKDSPYNEQFF.